The 20 T cell receptor beta chains reported below all come from one sample, sequenced in a study of cytomegalovirus exposure and HLA in healthy donors listed by TCRdb under 2017. Libraries were prepared through the immunoSEQ multiplex PCR assay. For the multiplex PCR, a mixture combining 60 forward primers for TCR Vbeta segments and 13 reverse primers for TCR Jbeta segments was used. The clones in this table, taken by TCRdb from immuneACCESS, are in-frame only. Not every clone is retained; where verified, under half of the shortfall comes from an unresolved V gene, and the cause of the rest is unknown. The sample contains around 150,000 clones, about four fifths of them found a single time. Roughly 4.7% of the sample is held by the ten biggest clonotypes. The specimen was PBMCs. The source of these receptors is a man aged 30 to 39 in good health and CMV-seronegative.

The chain links TRBV25-1 to TRBJ1-4, with D uncertain. CDR3 length: 14 amino acids. Germline CDR1 is MGHDK and CDR2 is SYGVNS. Between the trimmed V and J ends, which lost 3 bases and 0 bases, there was a span of 5 bases. The DNA of the CDR3 is TGTGCCAGCAGTGAGGCAGCAACTAATGAAAAACTGTTTTTT. Its translation is CASSEAATNEKLFF.

The chain uses TRBV28 and TRBJ1-2; D remains unclear. This CDR3 contains 14 residues. Germline V gives CDR1 MDHEN, CDR2 SYDVKM. V dropped 4 bases and J dropped 2 bases, with 11 bases sitting between them. The CDR3 sequence: CASSSSPLNYGYTF. The CDR3 DNA sequence: TGTGCCAGCAGTTCCTCCCCCCTGAACTATGGCTACACCTTC.

This clone has just a few counts. The genes are TRBV9 and TRBJ2-7; perhaps TRBD2 as D (5 bases). Trimming removed 4 bases at V and 0 bases at J, with 14 bases between. Germline V gives CDR1 SGDLS, CDR2 YYNGEE. The CDR3 contains 15 residues. CDR3 DNA: TGTGCCAGCAGCTTGGCGGGCCCCGGCTCCTACGAGCAGTACTTC. This encodes CASSLAGPGSYEQYF.

Turning to this clone: Different DNA sequences within this sample yield the same CDR3. The chain recombines TRBV27 with TRBJ1-4; 10 bases map to TRBD1. CDR1 and CDR2 from the germline V gene are MNHEY and SMNVEV (reference sequence). With V trimmed by 5 bases and J by 7 bases, 10 bases remained unmatched. CDR3 size: 16 residues. The CDR3 bases are TGTGCCAGCAGTCCCCAAACGACAGGGGGCGGTGAAAAACTGTTTTTT. Translating it yields CASSPQTTGGGEKLFF.

The count of this clone is one. The V and J genes are TRBV6-5 and TRBJ1-2; 7 nucleotides match TRBD1. J was trimmed by 8 bases and V by 2 bases; bases with no gene match: 8. Looked up from germline, CDR1 is MNHEY and CDR2 is SVGAGI. CDR3 length: 14 residues. The CDR3 DNA reads TGTGCCAGCAGTTACCCCGACAGGGTCGAGGGCTACACCTTC. It translates to CASSYPDRVEGYTF.

The table lists this clone with a few counts. This chain joins TRBV14 and TRBJ1-2, with unresolved D. Between the trimmed V and J ends, which lost 2 bases and 4 bases, there was a span of 14 bases. Per germline, CDR1 SGHDN and CDR2 FVKESK. The CDR3 is 15 residues long. The CDR3 DNA reads TGTGCCAGCAGCCAAAAAAGAGATACGGGCTATGGCTACACCTTC. Its translation: CASSQKRDTGYGYTF.

The chain combines TRBV5-6 with TRBJ2-1; 9 bases fit TRBD1. Germline CDR1 SGHDT, CDR2 YYEEEE. V trimming: 0 bases; J trimming: 5 bases; junction bases outside the gene matches: 6. This CDR3 contains 16 residues. Here the CDR3 reads CASSLEGQGWDNEQFF. The CDR3, as DNA: TGTGCCAGCAGCTTGGAGGGACAGGGTTGGGACAATGAGCAGTTCTTC.

DNA for the CDR3: TGTGCCAGCAGCTTCAGGGGTAGGCACACTGAAGCTTTCTTT. Translated, it gives CASSFRGRHTEAFF. The chain joins TRBV7-9 to TRBJ1-1; D might be TRBD1 (6 bases). Trimming shortened V by 3 bases and J by 3 bases, and 11 bases separated the two germline ends. This CDR3 contains 14 residues. Germline V gene data show CDR1 as SEHNR and CDR2 as FQNEAQ (reference sequence).

The gene calls are TRBV4-2 and TRBJ2-1; 8 nucleotides align to TRBD1. V lost 4 bases, J lost 2 bases, and 7 bases stayed unmatched. This CDR3 has 16 residues. CDR1 LGHNA and CDR2 YNFKEQ come from the germline V gene. The CDR3 loop is CASSLPPGQAYNEQFF. DNA for the CDR3: TGTGCCAGCAGCCTCCCCCCGGGACAGGCCTACAATGAGCAGTTCTTC.

This clone was detected a few times. This chain links TRBV10-3 with TRBJ1-1; a weak D match, TRBD1 (5 bases). This CDR3 is 13 amino acids long. V was shortened by 5 bases and J by 5 bases, with 12 bases between the two germline ends. The V gene's germline CDR1 is ENHRY and CDR2 SYGVKD. CDR3 in amino acids: CAISRGLGTEAFF. The CDR3 DNA sequence: TGTGCCATCAGTAGGGGCCTAGGGACTGAAGCTTTCTTT.

CDR3 DNA sequence: TGTGCCAGCAGCGAGGGGGGGAGGGTAAATCAAGAGACCCAGTACTTC. Residues: CASSEGGRVNQETQYF. The rearrangement uses TRBV25-1 and TRBJ2-5, with D perhaps TRBD2 (7 bases). Germline V gene lookup returns CDR1 MGHDK and CDR2 SYGVNS. This CDR3 is built from 16 residues. Deletions cut 6 bases from V and 2 bases from J, with 19 bases between.

CDR3 in DNA: TGTGCCAGCAGCTTAGAAACGGCAGGGGTCGCCGTGGACTACACCTTC. The encoded protein is CASSLETAGVAVDYTF. The chain uses TRBV7-2 and TRBJ1-2, with D tentatively TRBD1 (6 bases). Germline CDR1 reads SGHTA; CDR2 reads FQGNSA. This CDR3 is 16 amino acids long. Deletions cut 1 base from V and 10 bases from J, with 22 bases between.

The chain joins TRBV5-1 to TRBJ2-5, with D perhaps TRBD1 (6 bases). There are 14 residues in the CDR3. Trimming removed 3 bases at V and 2 bases at J, with 11 bases between. CDR1 SGHRS and CDR2 YFSETQ come from the germline V gene. As DNA, the CDR3 is TGCGCCAGCAGCTCGCAGGGGCGGCAAGAGACCCAGTACTTC. This encodes CASSSQGRQETQYF.

This clone was seen more than once but under ten times. J is TRBJ1-4 and V is TRBV10-3; D gene unclear. From germline, CDR1 is ENHRY and CDR2 SYGVKD. V dropped 3 bases and J dropped 6 bases, with 14 bases sitting between them. This CDR3 is built from 15 residues. The CDR3 DNA is TGTGCCATCAGTGACCTCAGCGAGAAGGATGAAAAACTGTTTTTT. As protein: CAISDLSEKDEKLFF.

This chain uses TRBV11-3 with TRBJ1-1, with 7 nucleotides matching TRBD1. V gave up 5 bases and J gave up 7 bases; unmatched junction bases: 10. This CDR3 is 14 amino acids long. In germline, CDR1 is SGHNT, CDR2 YENEEA. CDR3 amino acids: CASSPLDRLSEAFF. CDR3 nucleotide sequence: TGTGCCAGCAGCCCCCTGGACAGGTTAAGTGAAGCTTTCTTT.

The chain carries TRBV18 and TRBJ1-3; D remains unclear. The germline V gene encodes CDR1 KGHSH and CDR2 LQKENI. This CDR3 is 13 amino acids long. The V end was cut by 5 bases, the J end by 11 bases, with 16 bases between. CDR3 sequence reads: CASSTLGDRAIYF. The DNA of the CDR3 is TGTGCCAGCTCAACCCTCGGGGATCGGGCCATATATTTT.

This chain joins TRBV5-8 and TRBJ1-2; D gene ambiguous. There are 14 residues in the CDR3. V gave up 5 bases and J gave up 6 bases, with 17 bases separating them. Germline CDR1 reads SGHTS; CDR2 reads YDEGEE. CDR3 loop: CASSLRKGFDGYTF. The CDR3 DNA reads TGTGCCAGCAGTCTCAGGAAAGGATTTGATGGCTACACCTTC.

As to this clone: Mismatch with germline at one junction end may stem from a read error. The rearrangement joins TRBV7-9 to TRBJ2-7; 14 bases are shared with TRBD2. The germline gives CDR1 SEHNR, CDR2 FQNEAQ (reference sequence). This CDR3 is built from 15 residues. CDR3 DNA sequence: TGTTCCAGCAGCCGCCCGGGACTAGCGGGAGCCGAGCAGTACTTC. Residues: CSSSRPGLAGAEQYF.

The sample holds one count of this clone. CDR3 sequence reads: CATSLRDSTYEQYF. DNA for the CDR3: TGTGCCACCAGCCTCCGGGACAGTACCTACGAGCAGTACTTC. The chain is built from TRBV15 and TRBJ2-7; 7 nucleotides match TRBD1. In germline, CDR1 is LNHNV, CDR2 YYDKDF (reference sequence). The CDR3 totals 14 residues. With 5 bases clipped from V and 2 bases from J, the junction kept 6 bases outside the gene matches.

The chain carries TRBV6-5 and TRBJ1-5, with 8 bases lining up with TRBD1. With 6 bases clipped from V and 5 bases from J, the junction kept 6 bases outside the gene matches. The CDR3 runs to 14 residues. The germline CDR1 and CDR2 sequences are MNHEY and SVGAGI. CDR3 sequence: CASSPGQGHQPQHF. DNA for the CDR3: TGTGCCAGCAGCCCCGGACAGGGCCATCAGCCCCAGCATTTT.